Below are 15 T cell receptor beta chains sequenced from a single sample in a study of T cell responses to AZD1222 COVID-19 vaccine. Some clones are missing from TCRdb's copy, which holds only in-frame ones; the method was immunoSEQ multiplex PCR. The table has some 130,000 clones, more than 85% seen once. The sequencing here drew on peripheral blood, taken 28 days after the second AZD1222 dose. The origin of the receptors is an adult who received the AZD1222 COVID-19 vaccine.

The chain is built from TRBV2 and TRBJ1-2; weak D call: TRBD1 (6 bases). The length of the CDR3 is 12 residues. Trimming stripped 6 bases from V and 6 bases from J, with 11 bases between. CDR1 and CDR2 (germline): SNHLY, FYNNEI. In DNA form, the CDR3 reads TGTGCCAGCAGACCACAGGGCCATGGCTACACCTTC. The encoded protein is CASRPQGHGYTF.

This rearrangement joins TRBV7-8 to TRBJ1-4, with a tentative D call TRBD1 (5 bases). The ends were cut back, 2 bases at V and 10 bases at J, with 20 bases in the middle. The germline gives CDR1 SGHVS, CDR2 FQNEAQ. The CDR3 length is 16 residues. CDR3 nucleotide sequence: TGTGCCAGCAGCTTATACCAGGGACCCCACAACTCAAAACTGTTTTTT. This codes for CASSLYQGPHNSKLFF.

V gene TRBV9 combines with J gene TRBJ2-5, with TRBD2 identical over 9 bases. The CDR3 loop spans 15 amino acids. The germline CDR1 and CDR2 sequences are SGDLS and YYNGEE. V was clipped by 2 bases and J by 3 bases; unmatched bases: 5. In nucleotides, the CDR3 is TGTGCCAGCAGCGTGGCTAGCGGGATGAAAGAGACCCAGTACTTC. It encodes CASSVASGMKETQYF.

The chain couples TRBV21-1 to TRBJ2-7; the D call TRBD1 from the table was never checked on the DNA. TRBV21-1 is reported as a pseudogene. There are 14 residues in the CDR3. In DNA, the CDR3 is TGTGCCAGCAGCAACAGGACAGGTAGCAACGAGCAGTACTTC. Amino acids: CASSNRTGSNEQYF.

The chain is built from TRBV6-5 and TRBJ1-5; TRBD1 might be the D (5 bases). The CDR3 is made up of 13 amino acids. Germline assignment: CDR1 MNHEY and CDR2 SVGAGI. V was pared by 8 bases and J by 7 bases, with 15 bases between. CDR3 sequence reads: CASQSRVDQPQHF. The CDR3 coding sequence is TGTGCCAGCCAGAGCAGGGTTGACCAGCCCCAGCATTTT.

This chain uses TRBV24-1 with TRBJ2-1, with D uncertain. This CDR3 contains 15 residues. Trimming removed 10 bases from V and 1 base from J, with 16 bases in between. Germline V gene lookup returns CDR1 KGHDR and CDR2 SFDVKD. The CDR3 bases are TGTGCCACTAGATCCGGGTCGTGGTCCTACAATGAGCAGTTCTTC. It encodes CATRSGSWSYNEQFF.

This chain links TRBV4-2 with TRBJ2-6, with D hard to call. CDR3 length: 16 residues. Germline-derived CDR1 and CDR2 are LGHNA and YNFKEQ. V was cut by 0 bases and J by 2 bases, with 8 bases left in between. The CDR3 bases are TGTGCCAGCAGCCAAGAGATAGGGACTGGGGCCAACGTCCTGACTTTC. Translation gives CASSQEIGTGANVLTF.

The genes are TRBV10-3 and TRBJ1-1; no clear D gene. CDR1 and CDR2 (germline): ENHRY, SYGVKD. This CDR3 has 12 amino acids. The V gene lost 11 bases and the J gene lost 3 bases, with 13 bases spanning the gap. The CDR3 spells CAGKGRDTEAFF. DNA of the CDR3: TGTGCCGGTAAGGGAAGGGACACTGAAGCTTTCTTT.

CDR3 in DNA: TGTGCCAGTAGTACCTCCTGGACCTCCGAAGCTTTCTTT. Its protein product is CASSTSWTSEAFF. V gene TRBV19 combines with J gene TRBJ1-1; the D is unclear. Germline values: CDR1 LNHDA, CDR2 SQIVND (reference sequence). V lost 4 bases and J lost 8, with 14 bases in between. CDR3 length: 13 residues.

This clone was seen a handful of times. The chain carries TRBV10-1 and TRBJ2-3; a weak D match, TRBD2 (5 bases). Germline values: CDR1 WNHNN, CDR2 SYGVQD (reference sequence). Trimming removed 6 bases from V and 5 bases from J, with 6 bases in between. CDR3 size: 11 residues. The CDR3 DNA follows: TGCGCCAGCAGGGCGGGAGATACGCAGTATTTT. It encodes CASRAGDTQYF.

The chain links TRBV9 to TRBJ1-2; D possibly corresponds to TRBD1 (5 bases). Germline lookup yields CDR1 SGDLS and CDR2 YYNGEE. This CDR3 region has 13 residues. Trimming removed 4 bases from V and 5 bases from J, with 12 bases in between. The CDR3 here is CASSPPGAYGYTF. The DNA for the CDR3 is TGTGCCAGCAGCCCCCCCGGGGCATATGGCTACACCTTC.

The V and J genes are TRBV18 and TRBJ2-7; D is unresolved. Germline V CDR1 and CDR2: KGHSH, LQKENI. V shed 4 bases and J shed 0 bases, with 10 bases lying between them. The CDR3 totals 14 residues. CDR3 nucleotide sequence: TGTGCCAGCTCACAGCCTGGGATCTCCTACGAGCAGTACTTC. Protein: CASSQPGISYEQYF.

The chain is built from TRBV7-3 and TRBJ2-1; no reliable D call. From germline, CDR1 is SGHTA and CDR2 FQGTGA. V was clipped by 5 bases and J by 4 bases, with 9 bases between them. CDR3 length: 13 amino acids. Written as DNA, the CDR3 is TGTGCCAGCAGCCCCCACCCATACAATGAGCAGTTCTTC. It yields the protein CASSPHPYNEQFF.

The chain uses TRBV3-1 (or the pseudogene TRBV3-2) and TRBJ1-5; D gene uncertain. Deletions cut 0 bases from V and 7 bases from J, with 10 bases between. The V gene's germline CDR1 is LGHDT and CDR2 YNNKEL (reference sequence). The length of the CDR3 is 14 residues. In DNA form, the CDR3 reads TGTGCCAGCAGCCAAGATGCCACGGGACAGCCCCAGCATTTT. Its translation is CASSQDATGQPQHF.

The chain is built from TRBV21-1 and TRBJ2-7; TRBD2 is the table's D call, not checked against the DNA. TRBV21-1 is a pseudogene segment. This CDR3 region has 15 residues. The CDR3 protein is CASSRCSGNRYEQYV. CDR3 DNA: TGTGCCAGCAGCAGGTGTAGCGGGAATCGATACGAGCAGTACGTC.